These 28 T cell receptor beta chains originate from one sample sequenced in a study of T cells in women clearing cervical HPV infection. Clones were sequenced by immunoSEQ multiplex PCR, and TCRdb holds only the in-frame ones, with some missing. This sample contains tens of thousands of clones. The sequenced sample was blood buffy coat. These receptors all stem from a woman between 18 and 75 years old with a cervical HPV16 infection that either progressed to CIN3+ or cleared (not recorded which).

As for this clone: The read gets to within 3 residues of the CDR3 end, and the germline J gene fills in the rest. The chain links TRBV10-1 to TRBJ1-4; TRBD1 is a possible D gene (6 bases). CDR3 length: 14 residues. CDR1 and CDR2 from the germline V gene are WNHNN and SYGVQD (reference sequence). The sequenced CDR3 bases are TGCGCCAGCAGGGATTCAGGGGAAGGTTCACCA. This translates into CASRDSGEGSP. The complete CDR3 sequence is CASRDSGEGSPLFF.

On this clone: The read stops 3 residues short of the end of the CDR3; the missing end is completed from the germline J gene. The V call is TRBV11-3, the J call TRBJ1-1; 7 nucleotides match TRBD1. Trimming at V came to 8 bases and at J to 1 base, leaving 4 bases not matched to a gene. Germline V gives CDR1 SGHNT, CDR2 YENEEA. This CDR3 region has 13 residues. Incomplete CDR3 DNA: TGTGCCAGCGCCCGGACAGGGAACACTGAA. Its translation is CASARTGNTE. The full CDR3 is CASARTGNTEAFF.

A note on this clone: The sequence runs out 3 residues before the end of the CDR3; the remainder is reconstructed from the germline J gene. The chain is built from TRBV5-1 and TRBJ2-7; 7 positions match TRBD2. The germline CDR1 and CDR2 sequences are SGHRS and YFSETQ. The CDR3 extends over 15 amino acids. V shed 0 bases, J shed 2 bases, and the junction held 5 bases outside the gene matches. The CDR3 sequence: CASSLEGTTAYEQYF. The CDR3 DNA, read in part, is TGCGCCAGCAGCTTGGAGGGGACTACAGCCTACGAG.

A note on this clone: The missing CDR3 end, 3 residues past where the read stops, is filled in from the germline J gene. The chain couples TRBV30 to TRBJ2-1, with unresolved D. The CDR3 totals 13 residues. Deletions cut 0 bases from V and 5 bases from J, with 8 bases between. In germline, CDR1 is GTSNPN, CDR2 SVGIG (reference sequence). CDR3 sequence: CAWSVRAHNEQFF. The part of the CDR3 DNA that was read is TGTGCCTGGAGTGTACGAGCCCACAATGAG.

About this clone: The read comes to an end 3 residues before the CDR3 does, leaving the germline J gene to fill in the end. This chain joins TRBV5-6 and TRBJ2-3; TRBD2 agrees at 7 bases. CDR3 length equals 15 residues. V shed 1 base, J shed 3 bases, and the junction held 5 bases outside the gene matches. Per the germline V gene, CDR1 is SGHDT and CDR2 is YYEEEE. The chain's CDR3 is CASSLTGEGTDTQYF. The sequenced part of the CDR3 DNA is TGTGCCAGCAGCTTGACCGGGGAGGGTACAGATACG.

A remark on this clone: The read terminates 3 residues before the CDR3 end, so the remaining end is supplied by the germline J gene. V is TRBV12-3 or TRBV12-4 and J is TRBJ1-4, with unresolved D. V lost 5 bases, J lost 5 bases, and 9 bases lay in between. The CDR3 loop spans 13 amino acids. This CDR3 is CASSPDWNEKLFF. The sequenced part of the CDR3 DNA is TGTGCCAGCAGTCCAGATTGGAATGAAAAA.

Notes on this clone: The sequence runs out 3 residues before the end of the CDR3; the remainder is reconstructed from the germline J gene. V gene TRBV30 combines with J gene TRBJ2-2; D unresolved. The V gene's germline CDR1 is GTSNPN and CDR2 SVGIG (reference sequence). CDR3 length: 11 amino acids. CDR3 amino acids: CAWSVLSELFF. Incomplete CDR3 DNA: TGTGCCTGGAGTGTACTTAGCGAG.

The CDR3 spells CSASPSGTIYEQYF. CDR3 DNA (partial): TGCAGTGCTAGTCCTAGCGGGACGATCTACGAG. The chain has TRBV20-1 and TRBJ2-7, with TRBD2 matching over 9 bases. The read falls 3 residues short of the CDR3 end, and the missing part is taken from the germline J gene. CDR1 is DFQATT and CDR2 is SNEGSKA in the germline V gene (reference sequence). V shed 3 bases and J 3 bases; nucleotides not matched to a gene: 6. This CDR3 is built from 14 residues.

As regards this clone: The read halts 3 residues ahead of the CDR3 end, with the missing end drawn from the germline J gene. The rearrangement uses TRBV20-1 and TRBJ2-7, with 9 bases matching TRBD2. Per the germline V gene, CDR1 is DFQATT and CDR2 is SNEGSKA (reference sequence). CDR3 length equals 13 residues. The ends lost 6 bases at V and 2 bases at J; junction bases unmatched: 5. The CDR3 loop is CSAVAGAAYEQYF. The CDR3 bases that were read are TGCAGTGCAGTAGCGGGGGCAGCCTACGAG.

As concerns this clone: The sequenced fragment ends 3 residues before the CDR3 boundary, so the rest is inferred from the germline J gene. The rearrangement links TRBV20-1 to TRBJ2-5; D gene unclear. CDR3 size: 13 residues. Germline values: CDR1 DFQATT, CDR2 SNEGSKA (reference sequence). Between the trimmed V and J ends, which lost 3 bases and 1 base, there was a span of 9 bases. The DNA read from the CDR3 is TGCAGTGCTAGCCGAACAGCCCAAGAGACC. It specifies CSASRTAQET. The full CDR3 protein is CSASRTAQETQYF.

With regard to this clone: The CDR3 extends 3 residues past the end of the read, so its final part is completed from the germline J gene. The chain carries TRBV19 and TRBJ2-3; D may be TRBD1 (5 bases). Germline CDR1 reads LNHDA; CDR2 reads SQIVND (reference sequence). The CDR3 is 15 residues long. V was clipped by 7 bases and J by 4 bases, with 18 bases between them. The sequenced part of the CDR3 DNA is TGTGCCAGTAAGGCACAGGTAAATCGACCAGATACG. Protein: CASKAQVNRPDT. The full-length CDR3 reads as CASKAQVNRPDTQYF.

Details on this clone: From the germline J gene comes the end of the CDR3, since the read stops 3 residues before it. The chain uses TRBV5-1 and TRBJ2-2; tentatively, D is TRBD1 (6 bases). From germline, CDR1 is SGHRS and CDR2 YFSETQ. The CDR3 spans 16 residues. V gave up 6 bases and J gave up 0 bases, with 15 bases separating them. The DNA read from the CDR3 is TGCGCCAGCAATCGTGACAGGAGTACGAACACCGGGGAG. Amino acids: CASNRDRSTNTGE. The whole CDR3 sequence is CASNRDRSTNTGELFF.

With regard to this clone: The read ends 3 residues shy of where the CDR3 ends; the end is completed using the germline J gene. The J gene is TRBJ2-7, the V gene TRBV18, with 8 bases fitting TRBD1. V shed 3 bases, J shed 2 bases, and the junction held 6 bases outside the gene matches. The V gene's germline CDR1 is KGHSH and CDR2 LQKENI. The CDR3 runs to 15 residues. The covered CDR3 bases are TGTGCCAGCTCACCCGGGACAGGAAGGCCCTACGAG. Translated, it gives CASSPGTGRPYE. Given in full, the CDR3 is CASSPGTGRPYEQYF.

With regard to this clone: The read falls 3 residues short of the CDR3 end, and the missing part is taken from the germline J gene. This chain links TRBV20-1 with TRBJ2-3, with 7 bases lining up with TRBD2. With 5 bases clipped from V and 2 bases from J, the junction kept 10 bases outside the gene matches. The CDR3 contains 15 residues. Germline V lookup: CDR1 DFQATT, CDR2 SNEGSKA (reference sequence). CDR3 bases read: TGCAGTGCTGCCGAGCGGGAAATTTACACAGATACG. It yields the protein CSAAEREIYTDT. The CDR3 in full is CSAAEREIYTDTQYF.

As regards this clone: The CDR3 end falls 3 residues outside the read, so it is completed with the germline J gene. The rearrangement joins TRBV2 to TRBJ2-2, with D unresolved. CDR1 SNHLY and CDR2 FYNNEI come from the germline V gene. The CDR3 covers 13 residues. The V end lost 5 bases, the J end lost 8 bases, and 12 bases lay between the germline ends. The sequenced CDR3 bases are TGTGCCAGCAGTCCCTTTCGCGAAGGGGAG. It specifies CASSPFREGE. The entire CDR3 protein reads CASSPFREGELFF.

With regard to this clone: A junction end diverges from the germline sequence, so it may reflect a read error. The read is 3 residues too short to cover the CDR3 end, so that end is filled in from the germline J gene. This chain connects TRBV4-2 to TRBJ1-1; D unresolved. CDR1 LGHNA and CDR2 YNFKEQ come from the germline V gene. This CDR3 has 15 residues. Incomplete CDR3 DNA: TGCGCCAGCAGCCAATCCGACCGGGTAGGAACTGAA. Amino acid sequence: CASSQSDRVGTE. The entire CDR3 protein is CASSQSDRVGTEAFF.

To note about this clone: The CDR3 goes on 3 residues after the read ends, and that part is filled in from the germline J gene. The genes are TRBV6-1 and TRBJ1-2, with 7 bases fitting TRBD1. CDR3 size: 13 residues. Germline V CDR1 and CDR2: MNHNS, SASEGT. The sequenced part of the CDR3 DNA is TGTGCCAGCAGTGACTGGACAGGTTGGGGC. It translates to CASSDWTGWG. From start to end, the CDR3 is CASSDWTGWGYTF.

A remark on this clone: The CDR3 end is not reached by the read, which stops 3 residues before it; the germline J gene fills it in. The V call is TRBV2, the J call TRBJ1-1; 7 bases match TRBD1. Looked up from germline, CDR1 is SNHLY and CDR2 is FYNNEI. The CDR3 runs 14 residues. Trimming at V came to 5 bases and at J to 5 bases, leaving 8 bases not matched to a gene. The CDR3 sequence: CASSRQGLGTEAFF. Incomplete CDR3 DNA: TGTGCCAGCAGTCGACAGGGATTGGGTACTGAA.

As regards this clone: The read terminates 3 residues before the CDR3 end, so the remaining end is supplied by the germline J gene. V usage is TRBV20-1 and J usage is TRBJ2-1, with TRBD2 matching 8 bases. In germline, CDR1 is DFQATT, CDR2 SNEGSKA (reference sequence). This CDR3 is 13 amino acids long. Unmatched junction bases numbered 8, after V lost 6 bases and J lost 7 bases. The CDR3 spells CSARGGYYNEQFF. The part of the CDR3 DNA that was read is TGCAGTGCCCGGGGGGGGTATTATAATGAG.

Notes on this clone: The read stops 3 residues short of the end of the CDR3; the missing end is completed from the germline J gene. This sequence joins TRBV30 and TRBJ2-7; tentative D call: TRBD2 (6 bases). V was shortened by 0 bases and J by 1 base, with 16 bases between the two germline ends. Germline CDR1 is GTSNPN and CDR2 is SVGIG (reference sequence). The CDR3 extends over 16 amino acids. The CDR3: CAWSVKGSRGSYEQYF. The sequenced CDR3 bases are TGTGCCTGGAGTGTAAAGGGGTCCCGGGGGTCCTACGAG.

CDR3 DNA, as far as it was read: TGCAGTGCTCCCCGACTAGCGGAAGGGGGTGAG. Residues: CSAPRLAEGGE. The entire CDR3 protein is CSAPRLAEGGEQFF. The chain uses TRBV20-1 and TRBJ2-1; 9 positions match TRBD2. Read coverage stops 3 residues before the CDR3 terminus; the germline J gene supplies the remainder. The length of the CDR3 is 14 residues. The V gene end was trimmed by 5 bases and the J gene end by 9 bases; junction bases not matched to a gene: 11. Germline V gene sequence: CDR1 DFQATT, CDR2 SNEGSKA (reference sequence).

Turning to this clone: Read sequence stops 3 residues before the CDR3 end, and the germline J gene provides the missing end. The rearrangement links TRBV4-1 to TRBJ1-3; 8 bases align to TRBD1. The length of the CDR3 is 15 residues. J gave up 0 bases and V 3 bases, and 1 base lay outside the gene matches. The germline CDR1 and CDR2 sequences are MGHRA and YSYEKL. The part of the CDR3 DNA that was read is TGCGCCAGCAGCCAGACAGGGGTCTCTGGAAACACC. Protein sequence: CASSQTGVSGNT. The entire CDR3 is CASSQTGVSGNTIYF.

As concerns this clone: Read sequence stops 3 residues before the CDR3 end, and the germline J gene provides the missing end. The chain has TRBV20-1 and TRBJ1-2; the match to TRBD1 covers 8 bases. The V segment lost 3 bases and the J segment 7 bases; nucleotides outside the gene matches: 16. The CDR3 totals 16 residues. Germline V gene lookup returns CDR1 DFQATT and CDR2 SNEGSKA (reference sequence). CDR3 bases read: TGCAGTGCTAGTGGGCTACTGGACAGGGAGACGCCTGGC. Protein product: CSASGLLDRETPG. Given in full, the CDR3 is CSASGLLDRETPGYTF.

CDR3 bases read: TGTGCCAGCTCACCAAGGGCGTTTAGCACAGATACG. As protein: CASSPRAFSTDT. The entire CDR3 is CASSPRAFSTDTQYF. The chain links TRBV18 to TRBJ2-3, with no clear D. The CDR3 goes on 3 residues after the read ends, and that part is filled in from the germline J gene. CDR3 length: 15 amino acids. Germline values: CDR1 KGHSH, CDR2 LQKENI. V was trimmed by 2 bases and J by 0 bases, leaving 9 bases between them.

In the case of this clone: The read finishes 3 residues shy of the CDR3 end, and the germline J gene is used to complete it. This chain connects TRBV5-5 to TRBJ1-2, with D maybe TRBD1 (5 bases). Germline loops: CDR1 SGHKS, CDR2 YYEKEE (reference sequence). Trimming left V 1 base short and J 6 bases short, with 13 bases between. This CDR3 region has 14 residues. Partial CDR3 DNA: TGTGCCAGCAGCTTGACCCCTCAGACAGATGGC. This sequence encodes CASSLTPQTDG. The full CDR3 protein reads CASSLTPQTDGYTF.

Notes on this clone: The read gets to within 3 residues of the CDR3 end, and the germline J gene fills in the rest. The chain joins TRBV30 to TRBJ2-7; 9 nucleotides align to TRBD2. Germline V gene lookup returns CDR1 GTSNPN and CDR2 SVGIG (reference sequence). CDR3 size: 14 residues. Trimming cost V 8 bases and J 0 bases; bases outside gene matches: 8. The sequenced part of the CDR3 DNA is TGTGCCGGTACGGGAGCGGGGGGCTCCTACGAG. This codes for CAGTGAGGSYE. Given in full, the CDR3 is CAGTGAGGSYEQYF.

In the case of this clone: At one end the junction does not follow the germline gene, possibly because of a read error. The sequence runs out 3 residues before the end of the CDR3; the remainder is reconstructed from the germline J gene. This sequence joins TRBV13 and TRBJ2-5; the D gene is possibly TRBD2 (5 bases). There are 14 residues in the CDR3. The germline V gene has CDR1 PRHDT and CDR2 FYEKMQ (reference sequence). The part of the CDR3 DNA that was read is TGTGCCAGCAGCCTAGGAGGCAGCCAAGAGACC. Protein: CASSLGGSQET. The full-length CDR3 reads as CASSLGGSQETQYF. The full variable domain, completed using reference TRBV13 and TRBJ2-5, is AAGVIQSPRHLIKEKRETATLKCYPIPRHDTVYWYQQGPGQDPQFLISFYEKMQSDKGSIPDRFSAQQFSDYHSELNMSSLELGDSALYFCASSLGGSQETQYFGPGTRLLVL.

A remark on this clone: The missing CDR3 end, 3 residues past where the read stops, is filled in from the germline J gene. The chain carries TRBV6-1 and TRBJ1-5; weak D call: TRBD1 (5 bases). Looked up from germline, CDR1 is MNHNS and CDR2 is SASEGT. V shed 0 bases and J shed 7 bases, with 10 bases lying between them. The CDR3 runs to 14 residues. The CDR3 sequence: CASSEARGAQPQHF. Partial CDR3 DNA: TGTGCCAGCAGTGAAGCGAGGGGTGCGCAGCCC.